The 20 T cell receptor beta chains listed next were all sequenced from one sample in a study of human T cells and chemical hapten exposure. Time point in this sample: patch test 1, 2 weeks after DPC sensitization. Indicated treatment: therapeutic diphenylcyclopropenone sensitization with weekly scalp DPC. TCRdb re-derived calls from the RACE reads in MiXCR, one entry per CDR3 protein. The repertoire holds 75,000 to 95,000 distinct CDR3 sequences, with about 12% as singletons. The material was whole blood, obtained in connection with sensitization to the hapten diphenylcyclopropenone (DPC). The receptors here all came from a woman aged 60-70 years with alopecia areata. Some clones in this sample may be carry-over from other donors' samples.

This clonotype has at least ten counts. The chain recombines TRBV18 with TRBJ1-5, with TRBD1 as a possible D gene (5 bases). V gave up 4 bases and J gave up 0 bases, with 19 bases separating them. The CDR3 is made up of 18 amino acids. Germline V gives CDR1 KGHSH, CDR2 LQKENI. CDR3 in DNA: TGTGCCAGCTCACTTACGGAAGTGGGGGGGTCTAGCAATCAGCCCCAGCATTTT. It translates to CASSLTEVGGSSNQPQHF.

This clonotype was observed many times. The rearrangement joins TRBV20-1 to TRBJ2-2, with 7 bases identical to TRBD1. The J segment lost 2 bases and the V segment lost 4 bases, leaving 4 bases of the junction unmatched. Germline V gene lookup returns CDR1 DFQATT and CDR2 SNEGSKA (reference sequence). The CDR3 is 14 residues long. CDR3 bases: TGCAGTGCTACCGGGACAGAAAACACCGGGGAGCTGTTTTTT. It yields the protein CSATGTENTGELFF.

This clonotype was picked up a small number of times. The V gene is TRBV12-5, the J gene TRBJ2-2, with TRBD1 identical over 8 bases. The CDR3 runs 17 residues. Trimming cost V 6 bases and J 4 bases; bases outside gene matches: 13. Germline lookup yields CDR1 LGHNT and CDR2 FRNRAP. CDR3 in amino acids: CASGLLTDRGSTGELFF. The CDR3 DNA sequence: TGTGCTAGTGGCCTGCTCACCGACAGGGGCAGCACCGGGGAGCTGTTTTTT.

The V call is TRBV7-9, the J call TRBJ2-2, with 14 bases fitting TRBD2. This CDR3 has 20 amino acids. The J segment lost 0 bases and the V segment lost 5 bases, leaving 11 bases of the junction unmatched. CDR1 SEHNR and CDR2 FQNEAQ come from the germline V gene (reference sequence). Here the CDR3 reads CASSQAWTSGGPANTGELFF. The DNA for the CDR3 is TGTGCCAGCAGCCAGGCGTGGACTAGCGGGGGGCCCGCGAACACCGGGGAGCTGTTTTTT.

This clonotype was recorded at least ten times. The CDR3 DNA reads as TGTGCCAGCAGCTTAGGGGGGAGTGCCTATGGCTACACCTTC. Residues: CASSLGGSAYGYTF. The V and J genes are TRBV7-9 and TRBJ1-2; perhaps TRBD1 as D (5 bases). Germline CDR1 is SEHNR and CDR2 is FQNEAQ (reference sequence). The V end was cut by 1 base, the J end by 4 bases, with 10 bases between. The CDR3 has 14 residues.

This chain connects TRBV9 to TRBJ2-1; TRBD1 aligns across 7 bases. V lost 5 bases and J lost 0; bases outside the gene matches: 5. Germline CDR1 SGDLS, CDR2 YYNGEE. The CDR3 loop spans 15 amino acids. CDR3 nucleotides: TGTGCCAGCAGGAAGGGGGCCGACTCCTACAATGAGCAGTTCTTC. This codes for CASRKGADSYNEQFF.

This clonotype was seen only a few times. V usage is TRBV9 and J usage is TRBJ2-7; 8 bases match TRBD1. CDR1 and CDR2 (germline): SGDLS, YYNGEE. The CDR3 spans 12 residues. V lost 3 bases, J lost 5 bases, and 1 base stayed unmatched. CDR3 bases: TGTGCCAGCAGCGGGACAGGGAACGAGCAGTACTTC. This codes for CASSGTGNEQYF.

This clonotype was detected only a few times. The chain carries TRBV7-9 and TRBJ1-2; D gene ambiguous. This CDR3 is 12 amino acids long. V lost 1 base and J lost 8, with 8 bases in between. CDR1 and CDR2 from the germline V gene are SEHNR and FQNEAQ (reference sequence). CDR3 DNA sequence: TGTGCCAGCAGCTTAGGATGGACCGGCTACACCTTC. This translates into CASSLGWTGYTF. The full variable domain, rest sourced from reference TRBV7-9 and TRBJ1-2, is DTGVSQNPRHKITKRGQNVTFRCDPISEHNRLYWYRQTLGQGPEFLTYFQNEAQLEKSRLLSDRFSAERPKGSFSTLEIQRTEQGDSAMYLCASSLGWTGYTFGSGTRLTVV.

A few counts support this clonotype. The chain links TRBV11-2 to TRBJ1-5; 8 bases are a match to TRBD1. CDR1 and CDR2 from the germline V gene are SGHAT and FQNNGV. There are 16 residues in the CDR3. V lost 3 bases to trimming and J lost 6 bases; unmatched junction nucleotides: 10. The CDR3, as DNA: TGTGCCAGCAGCTTCGAGATGGACAGGGTGAGTCAGCCCCAGCATTTT. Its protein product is CASSFEMDRVSQPQHF.

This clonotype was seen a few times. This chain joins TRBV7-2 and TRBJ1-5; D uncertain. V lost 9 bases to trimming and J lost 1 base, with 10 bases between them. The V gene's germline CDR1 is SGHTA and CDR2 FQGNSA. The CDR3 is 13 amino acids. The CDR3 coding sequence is TGTGCCAGTGGGAGAGGGAGCAATCAGCCCCAGCATTTT. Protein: CASGRGSNQPQHF.

The DNA of the CDR3 is TGTGCCACCGGGCCGGGACAGTCGGTAGCAAACTATGGCTACACCTTC. This gives the protein CATGPGQSVANYGYTF. The chain recombines TRBV7-9 with TRBJ1-2, with TRBD1 matching over 7 bases. Looked up from germline, CDR1 is SEHNR and CDR2 is FQNEAQ (reference sequence). The length of the CDR3 is 16 residues. J was trimmed by 2 bases and V by 10 bases; bases with no gene match: 16.

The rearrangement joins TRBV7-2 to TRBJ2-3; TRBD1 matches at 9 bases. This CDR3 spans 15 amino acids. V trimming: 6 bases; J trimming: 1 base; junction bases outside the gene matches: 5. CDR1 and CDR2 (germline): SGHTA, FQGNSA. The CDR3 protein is CASREGQGRTDTQYF. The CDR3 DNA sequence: TGTGCCAGCAGGGAGGGACAGGGCCGCACAGATACGCAGTATTTT.

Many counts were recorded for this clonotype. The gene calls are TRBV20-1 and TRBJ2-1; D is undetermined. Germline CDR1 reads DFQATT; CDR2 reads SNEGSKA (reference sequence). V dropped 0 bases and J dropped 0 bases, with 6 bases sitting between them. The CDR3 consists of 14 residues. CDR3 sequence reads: CSARDSSSYNEQFF. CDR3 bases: TGCAGTGCTAGAGATTCCTCCTCCTACAATGAGCAGTTCTTC.

CDR3 region: CASSQDRTPRRSPEAFF. The CDR3 nucleotides read TGTGCCAGCAGCCAAGATCGCACCCCTCGACGAAGCCCCGAAGCTTTCTTT. V usage is TRBV14 and J usage is TRBJ1-1; no clear D. The germline V gene has CDR1 SGHDN and CDR2 FVKESK. The CDR3 length is 17 residues. V lost 0 bases and J 8 bases, leaving 22 bases between the germline ends.

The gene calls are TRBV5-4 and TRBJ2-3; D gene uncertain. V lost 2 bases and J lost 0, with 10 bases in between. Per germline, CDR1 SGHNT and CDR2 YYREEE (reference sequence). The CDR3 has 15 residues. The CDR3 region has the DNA TGTGCCAGCAGCTTCGACTGGGCTAGCACAGATACGCAGTATTTT. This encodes CASSFDWASTDTQYF.

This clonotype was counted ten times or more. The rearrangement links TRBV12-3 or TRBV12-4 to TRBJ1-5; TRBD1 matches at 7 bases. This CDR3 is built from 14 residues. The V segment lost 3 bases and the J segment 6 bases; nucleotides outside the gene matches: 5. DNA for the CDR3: TGTGCCAGCAGTTTGGTAGGGGGCGGTCAGCCCCAGCATTTT. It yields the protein CASSLVGGGQPQHF.

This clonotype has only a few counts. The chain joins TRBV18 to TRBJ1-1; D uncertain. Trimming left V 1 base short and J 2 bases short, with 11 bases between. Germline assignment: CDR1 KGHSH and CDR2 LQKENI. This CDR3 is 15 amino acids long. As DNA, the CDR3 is TGTGCCAGCTCACCACGGGAGGGCATAAACACTGAAGCTTTCTTT. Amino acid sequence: CASSPREGINTEAFF.

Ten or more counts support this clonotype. CDR3 region: CASSFRGQLDTQYF. The CDR3 coding sequence is TGTGCCAGCAGCTTCAGGGGGCAGTTAGATACGCAGTATTTT. The rearrangement joins TRBV7-8 to TRBJ2-3; 8 bases agree with TRBD1. The length of the CDR3 is 14 residues. Germline trimming cut 3 bases from V and 5 bases from J; bases unmatched to any gene: 4. Germline-derived CDR1 and CDR2 are SGHVS and FQNEAQ. Drawing the rest from reference TRBV7-8 and TRBJ2-3, the complete variable domain is GAGVSQSPRYKVAKRGQDVALRCDPISGHVSLFWYQQALGQGPEFLTYFQNEAQLDKSGLPSDRFFAERPEGSVSTLKIQRTQQEDSAVYLCASSFRGQLDTQYFGPGTRLTVL.

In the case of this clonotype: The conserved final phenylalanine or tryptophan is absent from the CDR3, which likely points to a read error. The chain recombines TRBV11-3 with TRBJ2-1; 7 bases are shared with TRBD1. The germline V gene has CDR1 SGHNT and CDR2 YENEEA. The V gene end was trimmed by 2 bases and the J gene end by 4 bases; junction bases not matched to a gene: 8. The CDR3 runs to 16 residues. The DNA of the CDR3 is TGTGCCAGCAGCTTAACCCCGACAGGGTATTACAATGAGCAGTTCCTC. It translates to CASSLTPTGYYNEQFL.

The CDR3 DNA follows: TGTGCCAGCAGCTCCGGCGAGGGAGGCACCGGGGAGCTGTTTTTT. This encodes CASSSGEGGTGELFF. The chain carries TRBV11-1 and TRBJ2-2; a possible D gene is TRBD2 (6 bases). Deletions cut 4 bases from V and 4 bases from J, with 13 bases between. Germline CDR1 SGHAT, CDR2 FQDESV (reference sequence). The CDR3 is 15 amino acids.